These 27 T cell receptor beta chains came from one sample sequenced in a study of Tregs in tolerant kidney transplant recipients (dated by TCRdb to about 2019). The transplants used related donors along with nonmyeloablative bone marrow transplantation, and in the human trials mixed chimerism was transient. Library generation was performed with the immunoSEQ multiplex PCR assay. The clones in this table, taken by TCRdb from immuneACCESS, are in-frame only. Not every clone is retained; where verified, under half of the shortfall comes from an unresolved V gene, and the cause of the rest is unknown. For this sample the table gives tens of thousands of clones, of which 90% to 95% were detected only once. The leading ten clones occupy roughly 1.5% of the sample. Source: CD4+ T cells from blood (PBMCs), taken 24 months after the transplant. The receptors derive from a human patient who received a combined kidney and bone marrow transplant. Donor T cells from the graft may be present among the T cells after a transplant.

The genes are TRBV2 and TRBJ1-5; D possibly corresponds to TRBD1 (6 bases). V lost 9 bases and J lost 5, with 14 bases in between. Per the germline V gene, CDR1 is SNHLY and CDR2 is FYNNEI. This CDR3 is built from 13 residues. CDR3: CASNRDNDQPQHF. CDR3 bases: TGTGCCAGTAACCGGGACAACGATCAGCCCCAGCATTTT. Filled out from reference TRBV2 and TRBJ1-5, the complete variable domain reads EPEVTQTPSHQVTQMGQEVILRCVPISNHLYFYWYRQILGQKVEFLVSFYNNEISEKSEIFDDQFSVERPDGSNFTLKIRSTKLEDSAMYFCASNRDNDQPQHFGDGTRLSIL.

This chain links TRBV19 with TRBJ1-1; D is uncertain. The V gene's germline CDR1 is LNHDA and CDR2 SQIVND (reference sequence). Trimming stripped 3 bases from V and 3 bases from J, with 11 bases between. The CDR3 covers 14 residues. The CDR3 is CASSIASVDTEAFF. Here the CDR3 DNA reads TGTGCCAGTAGTATTGCCTCGGTAGACACTGAAGCTTTCTTT.

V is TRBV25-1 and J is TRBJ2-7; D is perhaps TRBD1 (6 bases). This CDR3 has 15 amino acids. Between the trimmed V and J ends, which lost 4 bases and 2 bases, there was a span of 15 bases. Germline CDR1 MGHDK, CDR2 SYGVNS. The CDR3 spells CASSGSGDLTYEQYF. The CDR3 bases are TGTGCCAGCAGTGGATCAGGGGACCTAACCTACGAGCAGTACTTC.

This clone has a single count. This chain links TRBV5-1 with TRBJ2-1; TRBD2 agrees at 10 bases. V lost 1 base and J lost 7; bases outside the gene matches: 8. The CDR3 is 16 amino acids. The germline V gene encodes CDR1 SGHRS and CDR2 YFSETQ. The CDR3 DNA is TGCGCCAGCAGCTTGAGCCCGGGACTAGCGTCTAATGAGCAGTTCTTC. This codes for CASSLSPGLASNEQFF.

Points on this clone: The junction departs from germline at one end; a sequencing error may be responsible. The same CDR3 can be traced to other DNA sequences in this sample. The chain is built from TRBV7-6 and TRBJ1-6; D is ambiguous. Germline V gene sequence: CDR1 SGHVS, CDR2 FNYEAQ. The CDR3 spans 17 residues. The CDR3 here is CASSLVSVGSYNSPLHF. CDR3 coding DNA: TGTGCCAGCAGCTTAGTCAGCGTTGGCTCCTATAATTCCCCCCTCCACTTT.

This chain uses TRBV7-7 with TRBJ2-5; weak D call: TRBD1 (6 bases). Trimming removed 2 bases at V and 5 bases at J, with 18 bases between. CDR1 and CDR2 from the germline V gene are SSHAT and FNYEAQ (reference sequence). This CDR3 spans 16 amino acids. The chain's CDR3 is CASSLTSHGTLETQYF. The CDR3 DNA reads TGTGCCAGCAGCTTAACAAGCCATGGGACACTTGAGACCCAGTACTTC.

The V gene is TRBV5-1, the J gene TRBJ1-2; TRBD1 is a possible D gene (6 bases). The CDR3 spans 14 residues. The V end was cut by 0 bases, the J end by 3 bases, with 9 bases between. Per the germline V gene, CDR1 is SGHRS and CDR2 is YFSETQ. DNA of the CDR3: TGCGCCAGCAGCTTGGGAGCAGGGGACTATGGCTACACCTTC. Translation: CASSLGAGDYGYTF.

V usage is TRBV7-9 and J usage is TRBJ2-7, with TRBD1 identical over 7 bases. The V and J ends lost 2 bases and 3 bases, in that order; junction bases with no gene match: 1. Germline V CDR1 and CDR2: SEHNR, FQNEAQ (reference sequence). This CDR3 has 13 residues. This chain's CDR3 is CASSLQGVYEQYF. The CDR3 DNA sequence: TGTGCCAGCAGCTTACAGGGGGTCTACGAGCAGTACTTC.

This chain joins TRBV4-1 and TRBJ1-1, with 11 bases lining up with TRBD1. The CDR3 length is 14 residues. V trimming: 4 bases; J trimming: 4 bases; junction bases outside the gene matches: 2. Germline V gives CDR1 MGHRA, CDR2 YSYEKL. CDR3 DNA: TGCGCCAGCAGCCTGGGACAGGGGGGCACTGAAGCTTTCTTT. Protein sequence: CASSLGQGGTEAFF.

The CDR3 nucleotides read TGTGCCAGCAGCCTTATGACAGGGGGAAGCGGGACCCAGTACTTC. This sequence encodes CASSLMTGGSGTQYF. The chain is built from TRBV5-4 and TRBJ2-5; 9 positions match TRBD1. This CDR3 has 15 amino acids. Germline CDR1 and CDR2: SGHNT and YYREEE (reference sequence). Trimming removed 4 bases from V and 7 bases from J; junction bases left unmatched: 11.

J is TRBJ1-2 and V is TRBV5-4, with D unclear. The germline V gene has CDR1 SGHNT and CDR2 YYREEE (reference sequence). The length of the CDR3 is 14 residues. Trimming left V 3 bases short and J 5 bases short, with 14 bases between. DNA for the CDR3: TGTGCCAGCAGCTGGCTGTACAGCCCTTATGGCTACACCTTC. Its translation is CASSWLYSPYGYTF.

DNA for the CDR3: TGTGCCAGCAGCGTTACAGGGGGCGCCAGGTACGAGCAGTACTTC. Its protein product is CASSVTGGARYEQYF. The V call is TRBV7-3, the J call TRBJ2-7; the match to TRBD1 covers 9 bases. V dropped 5 bases and J dropped 4; count of bases not matched to a gene: 9. This CDR3 region has 15 residues. The germline CDR1 and CDR2 sequences are SGHTA and FQGTGA.

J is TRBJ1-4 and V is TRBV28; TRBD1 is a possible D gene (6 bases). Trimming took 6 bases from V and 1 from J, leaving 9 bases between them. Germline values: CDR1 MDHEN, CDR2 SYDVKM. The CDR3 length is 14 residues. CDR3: CASRSGVTNEKLFF. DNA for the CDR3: TGTGCCAGCAGATCAGGGGTAACTAATGAAAAACTGTTTTTT.

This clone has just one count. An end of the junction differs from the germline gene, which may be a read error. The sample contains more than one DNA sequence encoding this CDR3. The CDR3: CASSSARGSSYNSPLHF. CDR3 nucleotides: TGCGCCAGCAGTAGTGCGAGGGGGAGCTCCTATAATTCCCCCCTCCACTTT. The chain couples TRBV10-1 to TRBJ1-6; perhaps TRBD1 as D (6 bases). Per the germline V gene, CDR1 is WNHNN and CDR2 is SYGVQD (reference sequence). The CDR3 runs to 17 residues.

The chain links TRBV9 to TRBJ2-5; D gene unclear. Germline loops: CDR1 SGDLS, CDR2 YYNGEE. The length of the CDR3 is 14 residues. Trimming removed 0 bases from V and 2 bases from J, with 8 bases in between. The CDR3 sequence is CASSVDVHQETQYF. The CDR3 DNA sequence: TGTGCCAGCAGCGTAGACGTACATCAAGAGACCCAGTACTTC.

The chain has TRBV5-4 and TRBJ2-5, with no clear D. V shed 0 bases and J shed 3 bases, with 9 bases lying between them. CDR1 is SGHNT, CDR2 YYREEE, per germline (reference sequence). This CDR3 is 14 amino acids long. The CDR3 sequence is CASSLAVTEETQYF. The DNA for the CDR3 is TGTGCCAGCAGCTTGGCCGTCACTGAAGAGACCCAGTACTTC.

The CDR3 nucleotides read TGTGCCAGCAGTGAAGTTTTACAGGTCCCGGGGGACTATGGCTACACCTTC. Encoded protein: CASSEVLQVPGDYGYTF. The V call is TRBV6-1, the J call TRBJ1-2; a possible D gene is TRBD1 (5 bases). Trimming took off 1 base at V and 3 bases at J, with 18 bases between the two ends. Germline assignment: CDR1 MNHNS and CDR2 SASEGT. This CDR3 is built from 17 residues.

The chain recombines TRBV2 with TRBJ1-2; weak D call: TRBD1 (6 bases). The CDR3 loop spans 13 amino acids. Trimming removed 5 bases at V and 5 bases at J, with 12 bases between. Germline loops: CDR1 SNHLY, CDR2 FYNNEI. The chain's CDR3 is CASSLTGLYGYTF. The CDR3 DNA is TGTGCCAGCAGTCTAACAGGGCTTTATGGCTACACCTTC. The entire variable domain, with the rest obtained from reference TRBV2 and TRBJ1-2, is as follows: EPEVTQTPSHQVTQMGQEVILRCVPISNHLYFYWYRQILGQKVEFLVSFYNNEISEKSEIFDDQFSVERPDGSNFTLKIRSTKLEDSAMYFCASSLTGLYGYTFGSGTRLTVV.

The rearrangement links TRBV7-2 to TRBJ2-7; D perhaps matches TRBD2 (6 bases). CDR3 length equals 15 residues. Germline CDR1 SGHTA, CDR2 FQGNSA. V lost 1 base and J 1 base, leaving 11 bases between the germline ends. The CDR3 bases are TGTGCCAGCAGCTTAGAGGAGGGGCTGTCCTACGAGCAGTACTTC. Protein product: CASSLEEGLSYEQYF.

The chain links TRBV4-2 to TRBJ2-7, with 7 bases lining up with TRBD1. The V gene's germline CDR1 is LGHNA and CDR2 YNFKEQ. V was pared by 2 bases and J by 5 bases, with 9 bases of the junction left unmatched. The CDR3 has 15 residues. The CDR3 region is CASSQPRQGADEQYF. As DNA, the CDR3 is TGTGCCAGCAGCCAACCCAGACAGGGAGCGGACGAGCAGTACTTC.

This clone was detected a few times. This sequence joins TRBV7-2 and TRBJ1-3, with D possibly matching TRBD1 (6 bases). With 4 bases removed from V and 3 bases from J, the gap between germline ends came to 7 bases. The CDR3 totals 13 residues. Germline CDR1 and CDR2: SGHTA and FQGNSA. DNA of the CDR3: TGTGCCAGCAGCTGGACAGTTGGAAACACCATATATTTT. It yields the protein CASSWTVGNTIYF.

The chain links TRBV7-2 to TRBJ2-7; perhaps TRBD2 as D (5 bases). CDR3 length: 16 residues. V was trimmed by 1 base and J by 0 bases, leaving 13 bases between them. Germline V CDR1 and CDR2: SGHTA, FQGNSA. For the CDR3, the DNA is TGTGCCAGCAGCTTAGGTTCTAGCCCCAGCTCCTACGAGCAGTACTTC. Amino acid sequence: CASSLGSSPSSYEQYF.

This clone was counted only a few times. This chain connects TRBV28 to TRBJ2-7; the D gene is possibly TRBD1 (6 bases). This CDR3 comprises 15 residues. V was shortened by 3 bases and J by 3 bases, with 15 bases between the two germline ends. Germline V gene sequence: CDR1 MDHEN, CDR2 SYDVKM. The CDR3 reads CASSLGRGRGYEQYF. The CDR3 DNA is TGTGCCAGCAGTTTGGGCAGGGGCCGTGGCTACGAGCAGTACTTC.

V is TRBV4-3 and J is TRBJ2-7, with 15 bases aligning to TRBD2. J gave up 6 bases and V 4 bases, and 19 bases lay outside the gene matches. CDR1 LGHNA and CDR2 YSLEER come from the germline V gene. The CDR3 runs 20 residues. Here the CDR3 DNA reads TGCGCCAGCAGCCGCGAGCGGACTAGCGGGAGGGCCGGGCGGGTCTTCGAGCAGTACTTC. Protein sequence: CASSRERTSGRAGRVFEQYF.

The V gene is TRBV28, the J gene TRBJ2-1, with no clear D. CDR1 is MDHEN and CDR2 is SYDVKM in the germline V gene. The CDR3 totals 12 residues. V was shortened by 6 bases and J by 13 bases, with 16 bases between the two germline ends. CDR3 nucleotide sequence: TGTGCCAGCAGCAACCTCCAGTTACATCAGTTCTTC. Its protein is CASSNLQLHQFF.

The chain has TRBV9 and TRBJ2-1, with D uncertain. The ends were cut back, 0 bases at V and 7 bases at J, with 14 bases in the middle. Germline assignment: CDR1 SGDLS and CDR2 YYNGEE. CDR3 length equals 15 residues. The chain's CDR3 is CASSVGQPRGNEQFF. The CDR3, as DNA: TGTGCCAGCAGCGTAGGGCAACCCCGAGGAAATGAGCAGTTCTTC.

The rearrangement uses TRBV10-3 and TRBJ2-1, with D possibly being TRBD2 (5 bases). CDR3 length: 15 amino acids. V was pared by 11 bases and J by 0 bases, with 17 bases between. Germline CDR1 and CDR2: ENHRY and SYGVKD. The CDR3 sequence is CASGLAIPSYNEQFF. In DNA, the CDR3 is TGTGCCTCTGGACTGGCTATCCCCTCCTACAATGAGCAGTTCTTC.